This T cell receptor beta chain was documented in a study of CD8 T cells in Susac syndrome. Losses at the gene ends were 6 bases for V and 9 bases for J; bases not matched to a gene: 16. The CDR3 is 18 residues long. CD8+ and CD4+ T cells from blood underwent TCR beta sequencing, which was carried out in a high-throughput format. CD8+ and CD4+ T cells were negatively isolated; TEMRA cells were FACS-enriched. This clonotype was detected only once. Its antigen is unidentified. Points from the study as a whole: In its TCR sequencing and HLA analysis, the study acknowledged that the number of individuals was relatively small.

Reverse transcription used roughly 0.45 to 1 ug RNA and random hexamers. The method of amplification for TCR beta CDR3 was immunoSEQ multiplex PCR, covering 54 Vbeta and 13 Jbeta. TCRdb recomputed calls from the immunoSEQ multiplex PCR reads with MiXCR, one row per CDR3 protein. This sample has a few hundred thousand distinct CDR3 sequences, with approximately 81% found just once. This TCR came from a human donor with multiple sclerosis. Sample: CD8+ T cells from PBMCs. The chain uses TRBV12-3 or TRBV12-4 and TRBJ2-1, with TRBD2 matching 14 bases. CDR3 sequence: CASSQAGTSGRGSGEQFF. The CDR3 region has the DNA TGTGCCAGCAGCCAGGCCGGGACTAGCGGGAGAGGATCCGGTGAGCAGTTCTTC.